This TCR beta chain was sequenced in a study of shared clonotypes between healthy human individuals. The data were produced by immunoSEQ multiplex PCR, yet TCRdb's version contains in-frame clones alone and is incomplete. The table records roughly 2 million clones, 85% to 95% of them present only once. The V gene's germline CDR1 is MNHEY and CDR2 SVGAGI. V was shortened by 6 bases and J by 8 bases, with 16 bases between the two germline ends. This CDR3 is built from 14 residues. The donors, healthy adults who were HIV-negative, had experienced no recent acute infections or vaccinations. The sequenced sample consisted of naive CD4+ T cells sorted from blood. Subset given: CD45RA+ positively selected. The TCR sequence derives from a man aged 18 to 29 in good health. The rearrangement joins TRBV6-5 to TRBJ1-4, with a tentative D call TRBD1 (5 bases). Written as DNA, the CDR3 is TGTGCCAGCAGCCTTGGTAGGGGAGGCGAAAAACTGTTTTTT. Translation: CASSLGRGGEKLFF.